This is a list of T cell receptor beta chains from one sample in a study of blood T cell repertoires in COVID-19. The table came from immunoSEQ multiplex PCR; TCRdb's copy has only in-frame clones and leaves some out. Of 350,000 to 400,000 clones in the sample, around nine tenths are singletons; the top ten hold 1.5% to 2%. Sequenced material: PBMCs or T cells enriched from blood (not recorded which). Receptors originate from a woman aged 25 to 45 who had recovered from COVID-19. Each CDR3 is given with its conserved first and last residue. A D gene is named only where the DNA matches it firmly. Only some rows state a clone size, as once, few, many or a class for expanded clones.

TRBJ2-3 | - | TRBD2 | TRBV7-6 | 16 | TGTGCCAGCAGCTTAAGACTAGCGGGGGGCATGGATACGCAGTATTTT | CASSLRLAGGMDTQYF
TRBJ1-1 | - | - | TRBV4-1 | 14 | TGCGCCAGCAGCCACGACAGGACGAACACTGAAGCTTTCTTT | CASSHDRTNTEAFF
TRBJ2-3 | - | TRBD1 | TRBV18 | 16 | TGTGCCAGCTCACCCCTTGGACAGGGGGCGACAGATACGCAGTATTTT | CASSPLGQGATDTQYF
TRBJ2-2 | - | TRBD1 | TRBV7-9 | 17 | TGTGCCAGCAGCTTCCCGGGACAGAAGACCCACACCGGGGAGCTGTTTTTT | CASSFPGQKTHTGELFF
TRBJ2-7 | few | - | TRBV14 | 14 | TGTGCCAGCAGCCAAGACTTACTTCGTAACGAGCAGTACTTC | CASSQDLLRNEQYF
TRBJ1-2 | - | TRBD1 | TRBV19 | 14 | TGTGCCAGTAGTTCCGGGACAGGGAACTATGGCTACACCTTC | CASSSGTGNYGYTF
TRBJ2-1 | - | - | TRBV7-2 | 15 | TGTGCCAGCAGCCAAAACGGGGGTACCTACAATGAGCAGTTCTTC | CASSQNGGTYNEQFF
TRBJ1-2 | once | TRBD1 | TRBV5-1 | 15 | TGCGCCAGCAGCGCCGGACAGGGGGGGTACTATGGCTACACCTTC | CASSAGQGGYYGYTF
TRBJ2-5 | once | - | TRBV4-2 | 16 | TGTGCCAGCAGCCAAGACCCCAGGGGAGAAGGTGAGACCCAGTACTTC | CASSQDPRGEGETQYF
TRBJ1-2 | - | - | TRBV30 | 12 | TGTGCCTGGAGTGTGCGGGCCAATGGCTACACCTTC | CAWSVRANGYTF
TRBJ1-5 | - | - | TRBV10-3 | 15 | TGTGCCATCAGGAGGGGACTATTGAGAGGTCAGCCCCAGCATTTT | CAIRRGLLRGQPQHF
TRBJ1-2 | - | - | TRBV6-5 | 14 | TGTGCCAGCAGTTACTCCCCTCGATTAGATGGCTACACCTTC | CASSYSPRLDGYTF
TRBJ1-1 | - | TRBD1 | TRBV29-1 | 13 | TGCAGCACCGCGGCTGACAGGGTGGCTGAAGCTTTCTTT | CSTAADRVAEAFF
TRBJ2-5 | - | - | TRBV24-1 | 15 | TGTGCCACCAGTGCCAGACGAAAAGAGGGCGAGACCCAGTACTTC | CATSARRKEGETQYF
TRBJ2-5 | - | - | TRBV11-2 | 12 | TGTGCCAGCAGCTTAGCTGGGGCGACCCAGTACTTC | CASSLAGATQYF
TRBJ1-5 | - | TRBD1 | TRBV7-9 | 14 | TGTGCCAGCAGCCGGGACAGGGGCGATCAGCCCCAGCATTTT | CASSRDRGDQPQHF
TRBJ2-1 | - | TRBD2 | TRBV20-1 | 17 | TGCAGTGCTGGTGGGACTAGCGGGTCTCGAACCTACAATGAGCAGTTCTTC | CSAGGTSGSRTYNEQFF
TRBJ2-1 | - | TRBD1 | TRBV6-1 | 14 | TGTGCCAGCAGTGAGCGGACAGGGATAGATGAGCAGTTCTTC | CASSERTGIDEQFF
TRBJ2-1 | - | TRBD1 | TRBV4-1 | 15 | TGCGCCAGCATCTTAACTCCGGGACAGCTCAATGAGCAGTTCTTC | CASILTPGQLNEQFF
TRBJ1-3 | - | - | TRBV11-2 | 14 | TGTGCCAGCAGTAACAGTGGGCCTGGAAACACCATATATTTT | CASSNSGPGNTIYF
TRBJ1-2 | - | - | TRBV6-5 | 14 | TGTGCCAGCAGTTCCCGACAGCTTTACCTTGGCTACACCTTC | CASSSRQLYLGYTF
TRBJ1-5 | - | - | TRBV7-9 | 15 | TGTGCCAGCAGCCCGGACGGGGGTCCCAATCAGCCCCAGCATTTT | CASSPDGGPNQPQHF
TRBJ2-7 | few | TRBD2 | TRBV28 | 15 | TGTGCCAGCAGGAGTAGCGGGAGGGCCAGCTACGAGCAGTACTTC | CASRSSGRASYEQYF
TRBJ1-2 | - | TRBD1 | TRBV27 | 13 | TGTGCCAGCAGTTTAGACAGGGGCGAAGGCTACACCTTC | CASSLDRGEGYTF
TRBJ1-3 | - | - | TRBV7-2 | 15 | TGTGCCAGCAGCTTTACAGGGTTTGCTGGAAACACCATATATTTT | CASSFTGFAGNTIYF